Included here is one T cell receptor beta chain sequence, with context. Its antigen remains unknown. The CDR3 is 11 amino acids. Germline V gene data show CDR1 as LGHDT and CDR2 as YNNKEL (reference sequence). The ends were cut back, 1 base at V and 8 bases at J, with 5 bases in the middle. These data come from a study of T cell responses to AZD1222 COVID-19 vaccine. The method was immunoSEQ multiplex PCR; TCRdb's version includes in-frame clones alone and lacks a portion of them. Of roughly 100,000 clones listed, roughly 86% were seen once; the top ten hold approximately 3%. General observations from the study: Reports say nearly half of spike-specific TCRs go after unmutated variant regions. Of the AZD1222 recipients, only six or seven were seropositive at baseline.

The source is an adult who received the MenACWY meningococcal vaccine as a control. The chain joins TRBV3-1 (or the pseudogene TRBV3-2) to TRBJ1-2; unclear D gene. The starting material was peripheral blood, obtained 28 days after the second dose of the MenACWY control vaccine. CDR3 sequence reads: CASSQGWGYTF. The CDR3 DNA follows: TGTGCCAGCAGCCAAGGGTGGGGCTACACCTTC.